A single sample is the source of the 4 T cell receptor beta chains below, sequenced in a study of PD-1 blockade in classical Hodgkin lymphoma. The sample's time point: newly diagnosed, previously untreated cHL patient sample. Out of thawed PBMCs, magnetic negative selection purified CD4+ T cells. Sequenced by immunoSEQ multiplex PCR; TCRdb stores in-frame clones only, minus some. Of about 21,000 clones listed, over 75% are singletons. Sequencing was done on a sample of CD4+ T cells from blood. These receptors originate from a human donor with classical Hodgkin lymphoma.

This rearrangement joins TRBV7-8 to TRBJ2-7; TRBD2 agrees at 9 bases. The CDR3 totals 15 residues. The V segment lost 3 bases and the J segment 5 bases; nucleotides outside the gene matches: 8. The germline gives CDR1 SGHVS, CDR2 FQNEAQ. DNA for the CDR3: TGTGCCAGCAGCTTGGGACTAGCAACCTTGAACGAGCAGTACTTC. Translation gives CASSLGLATLNEQYF.

The chain uses TRBV20-1 and TRBJ2-7; no clear D gene. CDR3 length: 11 residues. CDR1 and CDR2 (germline): DFQATT, SNEGSKA (reference sequence). Trimming cost V 8 bases and J 4 bases, with 12 bases left between them. In DNA form, the CDR3 reads TGCAGTACCACAAAGGGTTACGAGCAGTACTTC. Translating gives CSTTKGYEQYF.

This clone occurred once. V usage is TRBV7-8 and J usage is TRBJ2-3, with 7 bases identical to TRBD2. CDR1 SGHVS and CDR2 FQNEAQ come from the germline V gene. This CDR3 comprises 17 residues. With 3 bases clipped from V and 1 base from J, the junction kept 10 bases outside the gene matches. CDR3 in amino acids: CASSFGGGLWGTDTQYF. CDR3 sequence (DNA): TGTGCCAGCAGCTTCGGGGGAGGGCTGTGGGGCACAGATACGCAGTATTTT.

This clone was observed once. This chain links TRBV28 with TRBJ2-2; 8 bases agree with TRBD1. The germline gives CDR1 MDHEN, CDR2 SYDVKM. V was pared by 3 bases and J by 6 bases, with 6 bases of the junction left unmatched. CDR3 length: 15 amino acids. CDR3 sequence: CASSFLDRVAGELFF. CDR3 nucleotides: TGTGCCAGCAGTTTCTTGGACAGGGTGGCCGGGGAGCTGTTTTTT.